A single sample gave rise to the 25 T cell receptor beta chains below, sequenced in a study of fetal regulatory T cell absence and autoimmunity. The table came from immunoSEQ multiplex PCR; TCRdb's copy has only in-frame clones and leaves some out. The sample shows some 46,000 clones, 70% to 85% of them seen only once. The sequenced sample was cord blood. These receptor sequences come from a newborn boy with IPEX syndrome.

The V call is TRBV4-1, the J call TRBJ2-3, with TRBD1 matching over 9 bases. The CDR3 sequence is 14 residues long. Germline loops: CDR1 MGHRA, CDR2 YSYEKL. V lost 6 bases, J lost 3 bases, and 4 bases stayed unmatched. The DNA of the CDR3 is TGCGCCAGCAGGCCCGGGACAGGGACAGATACGCAGTATTTT. It codes for CASRPGTGTDTQYF.

The chain joins TRBV27 to TRBJ2-1; perhaps TRBD2 as D (5 bases). V lost 7 bases and J 6 bases, leaving 13 bases between the germline ends. Germline V gene data show CDR1 as MNHEY and CDR2 as SMNVEV (reference sequence). The CDR3 covers 13 residues. The CDR3 here is CASTLVPGNEQFF. The DNA for the CDR3 is TGTGCCAGCACACTAGTTCCGGGCAATGAGCAGTTCTTC.

The V call is TRBV27, the J call TRBJ2-2; D may be TRBD2 (6 bases). Germline V gene sequence: CDR1 MNHEY, CDR2 SMNVEV (reference sequence). V was trimmed by 6 bases and J by 6 bases, leaving 17 bases between them. The length of the CDR3 is 15 residues. This CDR3 reads CASSKWQGGSGELFF. The DNA of the CDR3 is TGTGCCAGCAGCAAGTGGCAGGGAGGATCCGGGGAGCTGTTTTTT.

The rearrangement uses TRBV4-1 and TRBJ1-1; D unclear. CDR1 is MGHRA, CDR2 YSYEKL, per germline. The CDR3 is 15 amino acids. Trimming took 3 bases from V and 1 from J, leaving 12 bases between them. CDR3 nucleotides: TGCGCCAGCAGCCACACGGGTCGAGCGAACACTGAAGCTTTCTTT. It codes for CASSHTGRANTEAFF.

V and J are TRBV6-5 and TRBJ2-7, with D tentatively TRBD1 (6 bases). Germline CDR1 and CDR2: MNHEY and SVGAGI. The V and J ends lost 3 bases and 5 bases respectively, with 11 bases between them. The CDR3 runs to 13 residues. Here the CDR3 DNA reads TGTGCCAGCAGTTATTACAGGGCCGACGAGCAGTACTTC. This gives the protein CASSYYRADEQYF.

This chain joins TRBV6-1 and TRBJ2-7; TRBD2 aligns across 7 bases. Germline V gives CDR1 MNHNS, CDR2 SASEGT. Unmatched junction bases numbered 8, after V lost 1 base and J lost 5 bases. The CDR3 totals 15 residues. In nucleotides, the CDR3 is TGTGCCAGCAGTGAAGTCTACCGGGAGGACCACGAGCAGTACTTC. Its protein product is CASSEVYREDHEQYF.

The CDR3 DNA follows: TGTGCCAGCAGCTTAATCAATGAGCAGTTCTTC. It translates to CASSLINEQFF. This chain joins TRBV11-3 and TRBJ2-1; D is uncertain. The germline gives CDR1 SGHNT, CDR2 YENEEA. CDR3 size: 11 residues. V was clipped by 2 bases and J by 6 bases, with 2 bases between them.

V and J are TRBV30 and TRBJ2-7; TRBD1 agrees at 9 bases. The V gene end was trimmed by 2 bases and the J gene end by 4 bases; junction bases not matched to a gene: 9. CDR1 is GTSNPN, CDR2 SVGIG, per germline (reference sequence). This CDR3 contains 15 residues. In DNA form, the CDR3 reads TGTGCCTGGAGTTATCTGGGACAGGGACCTTACGAGCAGTACTTC. It codes for CAWSYLGQGPYEQYF.

The chain combines TRBV6-6 with TRBJ2-1; 14 positions agree with TRBD2. The J segment lost 10 bases and the V segment lost 6 bases, leaving 5 bases of the junction unmatched. The CDR3 runs 14 residues. Looked up from germline, CDR1 is MNHNY and CDR2 is SVGAGI (reference sequence). The CDR3 protein is CASSPGTSGREQFF. In DNA, the CDR3 is TGTGCCAGCAGCCCCGGGACTAGCGGGAGAGAGCAGTTCTTC.

The V and J genes are TRBV27 and TRBJ1-1; unclear D gene. The germline CDR1 and CDR2 sequences are MNHEY and SMNVEV (reference sequence). The CDR3 length is 15 residues. V lost 2 bases and J 0 bases, leaving 10 bases between the germline ends. CDR3 in amino acids: CASSLRVGMNTEAFF. The CDR3 bases are TGTGCCAGCAGTTTACGAGTGGGCATGAACACTGAAGCTTTCTTT.

V is TRBV30 and J is TRBJ2-7; D might be TRBD2 (7 bases). CDR1 is GTSNPN, CDR2 SVGIG, per germline (reference sequence). V lost 2 bases, J lost 3 bases, and 11 bases lay in between. This CDR3 has 13 residues. The CDR3 sequence: CAWSRGEGYEQYF. For the CDR3, the DNA is TGTGCCTGGAGTAGGGGGGAGGGCTACGAGCAGTACTTC.

The chain combines TRBV6-1 with TRBJ2-5, with 8 bases matching TRBD1. Looked up from germline, CDR1 is MNHNS and CDR2 is SASEGT. Germline trimming cut 11 bases from V and 6 bases from J; bases unmatched to any gene: 11. This CDR3 is 13 amino acids long. The CDR3 spells CAGPGGPQQTQYF. The CDR3 bases are TGTGCCGGCCCAGGGGGCCCCCAGCAGACCCAGTACTTC.

The chain links TRBV5-1 to TRBJ1-2; a weak D match, TRBD1 (5 bases). CDR3 size: 14 residues. Germline CDR1 is SGHRS and CDR2 is YFSETQ. V lost 1 base and J lost 4, with 11 bases in between. The CDR3 nucleotides are TGCGCCAGCAGCTTGCCCGGGACGGCCTATGGCTACACCTTC. As protein: CASSLPGTAYGYTF.

This chain uses TRBV21-1 with TRBJ1-5; TRBD1, the table's D call, was not compared with the DNA. TRBV21-1 is a known pseudogene. This CDR3 region has 16 residues. The CDR3 loop is CASSLLPGQGNQPQHF. The CDR3 DNA sequence: TGTGCCAGCAGCCTTCTTCCGGGACAGGGAAATCAGCCCCAGCATTTT.

The chain carries TRBV6-1 and TRBJ2-2, with 8 bases aligning to TRBD1. Trimming at V came to 3 bases and at J to 3 bases, leaving 6 bases not matched to a gene. Per germline, CDR1 MNHNS and CDR2 SASEGT. The CDR3 loop spans 16 amino acids. CDR3 protein: CASSDVPGQDTGELFF. The DNA of the CDR3 is TGTGCCAGCAGTGATGTGCCGGGACAGGACACCGGGGAGCTGTTTTTT.

This chain links TRBV7-2 with TRBJ1-2; 9 bases align to TRBD1. The ends lost 5 bases at V and 7 bases at J; junction bases unmatched: 8. This CDR3 comprises 14 residues. CDR1 is SGHTA and CDR2 is FQGNSA in the germline V gene. The CDR3 is CASSEPQGAGGYTF. In nucleotides, the CDR3 is TGTGCCAGCAGCGAACCACAGGGGGCTGGTGGCTACACCTTC.

This clone has just a few counts. This chain joins TRBV6-5 and TRBJ1-2, with D maybe TRBD1 (6 bases). The CDR3 totals 14 residues. CDR1 MNHEY and CDR2 SVGAGI come from the germline V gene. Trimming stripped 0 bases from V and 8 bases from J, with 13 bases between. The DNA for the CDR3 is TGTGCCAGCAGTTACTCGATCGGGGGCGGAGGCTACACCTTC. This sequence encodes CASSYSIGGGGYTF.

The rearrangement uses TRBV5-6 and TRBJ1-1; a weak D match, TRBD1 (6 bases). Germline V gene sequence: CDR1 SGHDT, CDR2 YYEEEE. This CDR3 is 12 amino acids long. The V end lost 0 bases, the J end lost 6 bases, and 6 bases lay between the germline ends. The CDR3 DNA sequence: TGTGCCAGCAGCTTGGGGGGGCCTGAAGCTTTCTTT. Its protein is CASSLGGPEAFF.

The V call is TRBV5-4, the J call TRBJ2-7; D possibly corresponds to TRBD1 (5 bases). This CDR3 has 14 amino acids. V was clipped by 2 bases and J by 0 bases, with 9 bases between them. Germline CDR1 and CDR2: SGHNT and YYREEE (reference sequence). The CDR3, as DNA: TGTGCCAGCAGCTTAAGGCAGGGCTCCTACGAGCAGTACTTC. Its translation: CASSLRQGSYEQYF.

The chain carries TRBV5-4 and TRBJ1-3, with a weak D call TRBD1 (5 bases). The CDR3 runs 14 residues. Germline CDR1 SGHNT, CDR2 YYREEE (reference sequence). Trimming removed 1 base at V and 4 bases at J, with 9 bases between. CDR3 sequence: CASSLQGTGNTIYF. CDR3 in DNA: TGTGCCAGCAGCTTGCAGGGCACCGGAAACACCATATATTTT.

This clone was observed a single time. This chain joins TRBV2 and TRBJ2-5, with 13 bases aligning to TRBD2. The germline V gene has CDR1 SNHLY and CDR2 FYNNEI. With V trimmed by 6 bases and J by 4 bases, 8 bases remained unmatched. CDR3 length: 16 amino acids. CDR3 sequence: CASRPWTSGRGETQYF. CDR3 sequence (DNA): TGTGCCAGCAGACCTTGGACTAGCGGGAGAGGAGAGACCCAGTACTTC. Filled out from reference TRBV2 and TRBJ2-5, the complete variable domain reads EPEVTQTPSHQVTQMGQEVILRCVPISNHLYFYWYRQILGQKVEFLVSFYNNEISEKSEIFDDQFSVERPDGSNFTLKIRSTKLEDSAMYFCASRPWTSGRGETQYFGPGTRLLVL.

The chain joins TRBV10-3 to TRBJ1-1; D is perhaps TRBD1 (5 bases). The V gene lost 7 bases and the J gene lost 3 bases, with 24 bases spanning the gap. Germline CDR1 ENHRY, CDR2 SYGVKD. The CDR3 is 17 amino acids. The CDR3 loop reads CAITPREGLLGDTEAFF. In DNA form, the CDR3 reads TGTGCCATCACCCCCCGGGAGGGACTCCTAGGCGACACTGAAGCTTTCTTT.

The chain uses TRBV27 and TRBJ2-7; TRBD2 matches 10 bases. The CDR3 has 16 residues. The ends lost 3 bases at V and 3 bases at J; junction bases unmatched: 8. Per the germline V gene, CDR1 is MNHEY and CDR2 is SMNVEV (reference sequence). CDR3 residues: CASSLRLAGHLYEQYF. In nucleotides, the CDR3 is TGTGCCAGCAGTTTGCGACTAGCGGGTCATCTCTACGAGCAGTACTTC.

The chain has TRBV5-1 and TRBJ1-4; TRBD1 agrees at 10 bases. The length of the CDR3 is 14 residues. Germline assignment: CDR1 SGHRS and CDR2 YFSETQ. Trimming at V came to 0 bases and at J to 7 bases, leaving 0 bases not matched to a gene. The DNA of the CDR3 is TGCGCCAGCAGCTTGGGACAGGGGGCTGAAAAACTGTTTTTT. Translation: CASSLGQGAEKLFF.

The CDR3 reads CSAPMATEAFF. In DNA form, the CDR3 reads TGCAGTGCTCCCATGGCAACTGAAGCTTTCTTT. This chain links TRBV20-1 with TRBJ1-1, with D uncertain. Trimming pared 5 bases from V and 5 bases from J, leaving 9 bases between. There are 11 residues in the CDR3. In germline, CDR1 is DFQATT, CDR2 SNEGSKA (reference sequence).